The 23 T cell receptor beta chains below were found in one sample sequenced in a study of shared clonotypes between healthy human individuals. The assay was immunoSEQ multiplex PCR, and TCRdb's table has in-frame clones only and misses some. The sample shows millions of clones, about 95% of them seen only once. Positive CCR7 selection of CD45RO-negative cells yielded the naive CD8 cells, and terminally differentiated effector memory CD45RA+ cells were excluded. The specimen was naive CD8+ T cells sorted from blood. Every receptor here comes from a man aged 18 to 30 in good health.

V is TRBV15 and J is TRBJ2-7; TRBD1 aligns across 7 bases. Germline CDR1 is LNHNV and CDR2 is YYDKDF (reference sequence). This CDR3 has 14 residues. The J segment lost 4 bases and the V segment lost 5 bases, leaving 8 bases of the junction unmatched. The CDR3 nucleotides read TGTGCCACCAGCCGCCCGGGACAGCCGTACGAGCAGTACTTC. Translating gives CATSRPGQPYEQYF.

The J gene is TRBJ2-7, the V gene TRBV30; TRBD1 is a possible D gene (5 bases). The CDR3 covers 14 residues. The V gene's germline CDR1 is GTSNPN and CDR2 SVGIG (reference sequence). The V end lost 2 bases, the J end lost 6 bases, and 17 bases lay between the germline ends. The CDR3 here is CAWSKGKGFLEQYF. The DNA of the CDR3 is TGTGCCTGGAGTAAGGGGAAGGGCTTTCTCGAGCAGTACTTC.

V gene TRBV19 combines with J gene TRBJ2-2, with 8 bases identical to TRBD1. This CDR3 has 15 amino acids. CDR1 LNHDA and CDR2 SQIVND come from the germline V gene (reference sequence). V lost 7 bases and J lost 0; bases outside the gene matches: 4. CDR3 loop: CASTPGQANTGELFF. In DNA form, the CDR3 reads TGTGCCAGTACCCCGGGACAGGCGAACACCGGGGAGCTGTTTTTT.

J is TRBJ2-2 and V is TRBV2, with D tentatively TRBD2 (6 bases). V was cut by 7 bases and J by 0 bases, with 12 bases left in between. The CDR3 runs 15 residues. CDR1 SNHLY and CDR2 FYNNEI come from the germline V gene. Written as DNA, the CDR3 is TGTGCCAGCAAATCGGTAGCGGCGAACACCGGGGAGCTGTTTTTT. It yields the protein CASKSVAANTGELFF.

V usage is TRBV27 and J usage is TRBJ2-7; 9 nucleotides match TRBD1. V trimming: 6 bases; J trimming: 7 bases; junction bases outside the gene matches: 13. The CDR3 sequence is 15 residues long. Looked up from germline, CDR1 is MNHEY and CDR2 is SMNVEV (reference sequence). CDR3 DNA sequence: TGTGCCAGCAGCCCTATTGAGGACAGGGGTGAGGAGCAGTACTTC. It encodes CASSPIEDRGEEQYF.

This clone was detected once. This same CDR3 is encoded by further DNA sequences in the sample. The genes are TRBV19 and TRBJ2-7; TRBD1 matches 7 bases. Unmatched junction bases numbered 1, after V lost 6 bases and J lost 2 bases. The CDR3 contains 12 residues. CDR1 and CDR2 from the germline V gene are LNHDA and SQIVND (reference sequence). The CDR3 region is CASSGTAYEQYF. The CDR3 coding sequence is TGTGCCAGTAGCGGGACAGCCTACGAGCAGTACTTC.

This chain joins TRBV6-5 and TRBJ2-1; 8 bases are a match to TRBD1. Germline-derived CDR1 and CDR2 are MNHEY and SVGAGI. V lost 5 bases, J lost 3 bases, and 6 bases stayed unmatched. The CDR3 has 15 amino acids. For the CDR3, the DNA is TGTGCCAGCAGTCTTGGAGGGACAGGCTACAATGAGCAGTTCTTC. This translates into CASSLGGTGYNEQFF.

In DNA form, the CDR3 reads TGTGCCAGCAGTTTACTTAGCACAGATACGCAGTATTTT. Translating gives CASSLLSTDTQYF. This chain links TRBV6-5 with TRBJ2-3, with unresolved D. The CDR3 runs to 13 residues. V dropped 4 bases and J dropped 0 bases, with 5 bases sitting between them. In germline, CDR1 is MNHEY, CDR2 SVGAGI.

The chain couples TRBV2 to TRBJ1-2; tentative D call: TRBD1 (6 bases). Germline V lookup: CDR1 SNHLY, CDR2 FYNNEI. With 0 bases removed from V and 2 bases from J, the gap between germline ends came to 10 bases. CDR3 size: 15 residues. The CDR3 DNA sequence: TGTGCCAGCAGTGAAGCCGGGACACTAAACTATGGCTACACCTTC. Amino acids: CASSEAGTLNYGYTF.

J is TRBJ1-4 and V is TRBV2; D is uncertain. There are 14 residues in the CDR3. Germline CDR1 and CDR2: SNHLY and FYNNEI. Trimming cost V 8 bases and J 3 bases, with 13 bases left between them. In DNA, the CDR3 is TGTGCCAGCGACCCCGGCTCGGCTAATGAAAAACTGTTTTTT. Translating it yields CASDPGSANEKLFF.

The chain combines TRBV10-3 with TRBJ1-1, with D uncertain. The V end was cut by 10 bases, the J end by 3 bases, with 15 bases between. CDR3 length equals 13 residues. The germline gives CDR1 ENHRY, CDR2 SYGVKD. In DNA form, the CDR3 reads TGTGCCAGCAATAAGGTGGAAGACACTGAAGCTTTCTTT. Its translation is CASNKVEDTEAFF.

The chain recombines TRBV6-5 with TRBJ1-4; D not resolved. From germline, CDR1 is MNHEY and CDR2 SVGAGI. This CDR3 region has 15 residues. The germline V and J ends were trimmed by 3 bases and 5 bases, with 13 bases remaining between them. CDR3 sequence (DNA): TGTGCCAGCAGTTATTCGTATTCGGTAAATGAAAAACTGTTTTTT. Its protein is CASSYSYSVNEKLFF.

Of note for this clone: One end of the junction does not line up with germline, which may come from a read error. Other DNA sequences in the sample encode the same CDR3. The chain is built from TRBV30 and TRBJ1-5, with a possible D match to TRBD1 (6 bases). Germline CDR1 reads GTSNPN; CDR2 reads SVGIG (reference sequence). The CDR3 loop spans 14 amino acids. The CDR3: CAWSPGTINQPQHF. In nucleotides, the CDR3 is TGTGCCTGGAGTCCCGGGACAATCAATCAGCCCCAACATTTT. The complete variable domain, with remaining parts taken from reference TRBV30 and TRBJ1-5, reads SQTIHQWPATLVQPVGSPLSLECTVEGTSNPNLYWYRQAAGRGLQLLFYSVGIGQISSEVPQNLSASRPQDRQFILSSKKLLLSDSGFYLCAWSPGTINQPQHFGDGTRLSIL.

The J gene is TRBJ1-2, the V gene TRBV4-1; 12 nucleotides align to TRBD1. This CDR3 is 15 amino acids long. Per the germline V gene, CDR1 is MGHRA and CDR2 is YSYEKL. V lost 1 base to trimming and J lost 14 bases; unmatched junction nucleotides: 11. CDR3 in amino acids: CASSQVGGTGGLETF. CDR3 in DNA: TGCGCCAGCAGCCAAGTAGGGGGGACAGGGGGCCTAGAGACCTTC.

This clone is a singleton in its sample. This chain uses TRBV5-6 with TRBJ1-2, with 7 bases matching TRBD1. V dropped 2 bases and J dropped 3; count of bases not matched to a gene: 7. There are 15 residues in the CDR3. Germline CDR1 and CDR2: SGHDT and YYEEEE. Here the CDR3 DNA reads TGTGCCAGCAGCTTCCCGACAGGGTGGGACTATGGCTACACCTTC. Amino acid sequence: CASSFPTGWDYGYTF.

The CDR3 reads CASSLSLQVLEETQYF. The CDR3 bases are TGTGCCAGCAGCTTATCATTACAGGTATTGGAAGAGACCCAGTACTTC. The V and J genes are TRBV5-8 and TRBJ2-5; weak D call: TRBD1 (5 bases). This CDR3 contains 16 residues. V lost 2 bases and J 3 bases, leaving 17 bases between the germline ends. Germline V gene sequence: CDR1 SGHTS, CDR2 YDEGEE.

The chain is built from TRBV10-3 and TRBJ1-1; 8 bases map to TRBD1. The ends lost 6 bases at V and 5 bases at J; junction bases unmatched: 5. The length of the CDR3 is 13 residues. CDR1 is ENHRY, CDR2 SYGVKD, per germline. The CDR3 DNA reads TGTGCCATCAGGGGACAGGAGCAGACTGAAGCTTTCTTT. It yields the protein CAIRGQEQTEAFF.

The chain is built from TRBV29-1 and TRBJ1-1; D remains ambiguous. Trimming pared 4 bases from V and 6 bases from J, leaving 9 bases between. The CDR3 has 11 amino acids. Per the germline V gene, CDR1 is SQVTM and CDR2 is ANQGSEA. The CDR3 region is CSVGGYAEAFF. CDR3 sequence (DNA): TGCAGCGTTGGAGGGTACGCTGAAGCTTTCTTT.

The rearrangement uses TRBV5-1 and TRBJ2-7; the D gene is possibly TRBD1 (6 bases). V lost 3 bases and J 4 bases, leaving 14 bases between the germline ends. The CDR3 spans 14 residues. Germline V gene sequence: CDR1 SGHRS, CDR2 YFSETQ. CDR3 coding DNA: TGCGCCAGCAGCTGGGCGGCAGGGGAATACGAGCAGTACTTC. Protein sequence: CASSWAAGEYEQYF.

This rearrangement joins TRBV6-1 to TRBJ1-5; a weak D match, TRBD1 (5 bases). The length of the CDR3 is 17 residues. The V and J ends lost 3 bases and 1 base respectively, with 16 bases between them. Germline CDR1 is MNHNS and CDR2 is SASEGT. DNA for the CDR3: TGTGCCAGCAGTGACCCAGCAGGGCTTATGAGCAATCAGCCCCAGCATTTT. Protein: CASSDPAGLMSNQPQHF.

The rearrangement links TRBV14 to TRBJ1-3; D gene uncertain. The V gene's germline CDR1 is SGHDN and CDR2 FVKESK. This CDR3 is 15 amino acids long. Trimming stripped 1 base from V and 0 bases from J, with 7 bases between. This CDR3 reads CASSQVRVSGNTIYF. CDR3 nucleotide sequence: TGTGCCAGCAGCCAAGTTCGCGTCTCTGGAAACACCATATATTTT. Full variable domain (rest looked up from reference TRBV14 and TRBJ1-3): EAGVTQFPSHSVIEKGQTVTLRCDPISGHDNLYWYRRVMGKEIKFLLHFVKESKQDESGMPNNRFLAERTGGTYSTLKVQPAELEDSGVYFCASSQVRVSGNTIYFGEGSWLTVV.

V usage is TRBV4-1 and J usage is TRBJ1-1; D gene ambiguous. The CDR3 consists of 14 residues. The V gene lost 3 bases and the J gene lost 1 base, with 9 bases spanning the gap. The germline V gene has CDR1 MGHRA and CDR2 YSYEKL. Written as DNA, the CDR3 is TGCGCCAGCAGCCAGCTGTTGACGAACACTGAAGCTTTCTTT. Translation gives CASSQLLTNTEAFF.

This clone was counted only a few times. The chain employs TRBV27 and TRBJ2-1; no definite D call. Germline CDR1 MNHEY, CDR2 SMNVEV (reference sequence). The V gene lost 6 bases and the J gene lost 6 bases, with 6 bases spanning the gap. This CDR3 contains 11 residues. For the CDR3, the DNA is TGTGCCAGCAGCCGCAGCAATGAGCAGTTCTTC. Its translation: CASSRSNEQFF.